This TCR beta chain was sequenced for a study of a mutant IDH1 vaccine in newly diagnosed glioma. About the study: Either 4-6 weeks after radiotherapy alone or alongside temozolomide, vaccination was begun. Sex distribution of treated patients was roughly 62% male and about 38% female; mean age was 40.4 years. Study-level findings and limits: Apparently unrelated to pseudoprogression were changes in the top peripheral T cell clonotypes.

Generated by immunoSEQ multiplex PCR, the TCRdb table keeps only in-frame clones and is missing some. The sample has around 26,000 clones, 82% seen once; the top ten hold 3.5% to 4%. This CDR3 contains 15 residues. CDR1 and CDR2 (germline): GTSNPN, SVGIG (reference sequence). The junction had 11 bases not matched to a gene; V was cut back by 4 bases and J by 6 bases. Noted time point: week 47, end of study. The study gave 300 ug of mutant IDH1 20-mer peptide per vaccine dose, with topical imiquimod. A remark on this clone: Its antigen is not identified.

The rearrangement links TRBV30 to TRBJ2-1; 8 nucleotides line up with TRBD1. This receptor was obtained from a man aged 35 to 55 with glioma. Some clones in this sample may be carry-over from other donors' samples. The sequenced sample was PBMCs, obtained from a glioma patient whose treatment included an IDH1 peptide vaccine. The CDR3 DNA is TGTGCCTGGACTCCCAGCAGGGGGCCGGGCAATGAGCAGTTCTTC. Its protein product is CAWTPSRGPGNEQFF.